This is a list of T cell receptor beta chains from one sample in a study of blood T cell repertoires in COVID-19. Sequenced by immunoSEQ multiplex PCR; TCRdb stores in-frame clones only, minus some. Among about 240,000 clones listed, roughly 85% were seen once. Sequencing was done on a sample of PBMCs or T cells enriched from blood (not recorded which). The receptors shown here come from a woman between 35 and 50 years old who had been exposed to COVID-19. CDR3s include the opening cysteine and the closing phenylalanine or tryptophan. A D gene is named only where the DNA matches it firmly. A clone size is listed for some rows: how often the clone was seen (once, few, many), or a class if it is expanded.

TRBJ1-1 | TRBD1 | - | TRBV7-8 | TGTGCCAGCAGCTTACCCATCTTGACAGGGGCAGTATTGAACACTGAAGCTTTCTTT | CASSLPILTGAVLNTEAFF
TRBJ2-7 | - | - | TRBV5-1 | TGCGCCAGCTCCTTACAAGGCGGGACAGCGAACGAGCAGTACTTC | CASSLQGGTANEQYF
TRBJ2-2 | TRBD2 | - | TRBV20-1 | TGCAGTGCTAGTAGCGGGGTGAACACCGGGGAGCTGTTTTTT | CSASSGVNTGELFF
TRBJ2-5 | - | - | TRBV7-6 | TGTGCCAGCAGCTTAGCGCAGGCGGGGAAAGAGACCCAGTACTTC | CASSLAQAGKETQYF
TRBJ1-2 | TRBD1 | - | TRBV6-1 | TGTGCCAGCAGTGATCCGGGACAGGGGGCAGGGTATGGCTACACCTTC | CASSDPGQGAGYGYTF
TRBJ2-2 | - | - | TRBV5-4 | TGTGCCAGCAGCTTTGGAGGGGCGGACACCGGGGAGCTGTTTTTT | CASSFGGADTGELFF
TRBJ2-1 | TRBD1 | - | TRBV7-9 | TGTGCCAGCAGCTTCTCGCCACAGGGGGCCGGTGAGCAGTTCTTC | CASSFSPQGAGEQFF
TRBJ2-2 | - | - | TRBV7-2 | TGTGCCAGCAGCCCCCAGGGACGGTGGGGGCCCGGGGAGCTGTTTTTT | CASSPQGRWGPGELFF
TRBJ1-4 | TRBD1 | - | TRBV5-1 | TGCGCCAGCAGCATCGGACAGGGAGGGGAAAAACTGTTTTTT | CASSIGQGGEKLFF
TRBJ2-1 | TRBD2 | - | TRBV28 | TGTGCCAGCAGTTTACCGGGACTAGGTCACAATGAGCAGTTCTTC | CASSLPGLGHNEQFF
TRBJ2-2 | - | few | TRBV19 | TGTGCCAGTATAAGGAGTTTGGCAGCGAACACCGGGGAGCTGTTTTTT | CASIRSLAANTGELFF
TRBJ2-5 | - | - | TRBV6-6 | TGTGCCAGTGCTAGGGGACAATTAGAGACCCAGTACTTC | CASARGQLETQYF
TRBJ1-3 | - | - | TRBV7-6 | TGTGCCAGCAGCGTCACAGGGACCCATCTCTCTGGAAACACCATATATTTT | CASSVTGTHLSGNTIYF
TRBJ2-2 | - | once | TRBV5-1 | TGCGCCAGCAGCTTGGCCCCGGCAGGGGTACCCGGGGAGCTGTTTTTT | CASSLAPAGVPGELFF
TRBJ1-5 | - | - | TRBV4-2 | TGTGCCAGCAGCCAAGATCGTAACACAGGCAATCAGCCCCAGCATTTT | CASSQDRNTGNQPQHF
TRBJ1-2 | TRBD1 | - | TRBV19 | TGTGCCAGTAGTAGAACAGGGGGCGCTTATGGCTACACCTTC | CASSRTGGAYGYTF
TRBJ2-7 | TRBD1 | - | TRBV7-2 | TGTGCCAGCGGCTCGACAGGGGGCTTTTACGAGCAGTACTTC | CASGSTGGFYEQYF
TRBJ1-2 | - | - | TRBV3-1/TRBV3-2 | TGTGCCAGCAGCTACCTCGGAGATAACTATGGCTACACCTTC | CASSYLGDNYGYTF
TRBJ2-7 | - | - | TRBV18 | TGTGCCAGCTCACCAACGACATTCTCCTACGAGCAGTACTTC | CASSPTTFSYEQYF
TRBJ1-1 | - | - | TRBV7-9 | TGTGCCAGCAGCTTAAGCCGGTCTGAAGCTTTCTTT | CASSLSRSEAFF
TRBJ2-7 | - | - | TRBV4-2 | TGTGCCAGCAGCCAAGATTTATCAGGGGTTGGCTACGAGCAGTACTTC | CASSQDLSGVGYEQYF
TRBJ1-1 | - | - | TRBV28 | TGTGCCAGCAGTTCTACCATCAGGGTAAACACTGAAGCTTTCTTT | CASSSTIRVNTEAFF
TRBJ2-5 | - | - | TRBV11-2 | TGTGCCACCCGGGGCCAAGAGACCCAGTACTTC | CATRGQETQYF
TRBJ1-1 | - | - | TRBV6-2/TRBV6-3 | TGTGCCAGCAGTTACAGGGGCCCTGAAGCTTTCTTT | CASSYRGPEAFF
TRBJ2-7 | - | - | TRBV4-1 | TGCGCCAGCAGCCAAGATCTACACGGGGATGCGAGCTCCTACGAGCAGTACTTC | CASSQDLHGDASSYEQYF
TRBJ1-2 | - | - | TRBV28 | TGTGCCAGCAGTTTCGATCCGGGAGCTAACTATGGCTACACCTTC | CASSFDPGANYGYTF
TRBJ2-7 | - | - | TRBV19 | TGTGCCAGTGCGCCAGGCCTTAGCTCCTACGAGCAGTACTTC | CASAPGLSSYEQYF
TRBJ1-2 | - | - | TRBV5-1 | TGCGCCAGCAGCCCGGGCGGGGGCAACTATGGCTACACCTTC | CASSPGGGNYGYTF
TRBJ1-1 | - | - | TRBV7-2 | TGTGCCAGCAGCTTAGAAGGTTTGGGCCAGACCGAAGCTTTCTTT | CASSLEGLGQTEAFF
TRBJ2-7 | TRBD1 | - | TRBV6-5 | TGTGCCAGCAGGATAGGACAGGGAAGTTCCTACGAGCAGTACTTC | CASRIGQGSSYEQYF
TRBJ1-5 | - | few | TRBV6-5 | TGTGCCAGCAGTTACTCGCGGAGTGGCAATCAGCCCCAGCATTTT | CASSYSRSGNQPQHF
TRBJ2-3 | TRBD1 | - | TRBV9 | TGTGCCAGCGCCCCCGGGACAGGGACAACAGATACGCAGTATTTT | CASAPGTGTTDTQYF
TRBJ2-5 | - | - | TRBV5-1 | TGCGCCAGCAGCTTCGGCAGGAACCAAGAGACCCAGTACTTC | CASSFGRNQETQYF
TRBJ2-5 | - | - | TRBV6-5 | TGTGCCAGCAGTTCCTCAGGGGTAACCCAAGAGACCCAGTACTTC | CASSSSGVTQETQYF
TRBJ2-7 | - | few | TRBV21-1 | TGTGCCAGCAGCAAAGCGCGATCTAGCGGGGGAAGCGAGCAGTACTTC | CASSKARSSGGSEQYF
TRBJ2-6 | - | - | TRBV21-1 | TGTGCCAGCACCCCCGAGGCCGGTGCTAGCTCTGGGGCCAACGTCCTGACTTTC | CASTPEAGASSGANVLTF
TRBJ1-1 | TRBD1 | - | TRBV18 | TGTGCCAGCTCACCACCTAGGGGGCAAAGAGGTGAAGCTTTCTTT | CASSPPRGQRGEAFF
TRBJ1-1 | TRBD1 | - | TRBV5-6 | TGTGCCAGCAGCTTGGACAGGGGGTATGAAGCTTTCTTT | CASSLDRGYEAFF
TRBJ2-1 | - | - | TRBV7-3 | TGTGCCAGCAGCCTGAGCGGAAGCTCCTACAATGAGCAGTTCTTC | CASSLSGSSYNEQFF
TRBJ2-2 | - | - | TRBV11-3 | TGTGCCAGCAGTAGTGGGGGACAAACAAACACCGGGGAGCTGTTTTTT | CASSSGGQTNTGELFF
TRBJ1-2 | TRBD1 | - | TRBV27 | TGTGCCAGCAGACTAACAGGGGCCTATGGCTACACCTTC | CASRLTGAYGYTF
TRBJ1-1 | TRBD1 | - | TRBV6-5 | TGTGCCAGCAGCAGGACAGGGGGGTACACTGAAGCTTTCTTT | CASSRTGGYTEAFF
TRBJ2-7 | - | once | TRBV24-1 | TGTGCCACCAGACCCTCAGCGGGGACAGAGCAGTACTTC | CATRPSAGTEQYF
TRBJ2-1 | TRBD2 | - | TRBV24-1 | TGTGCCACCCGAGGAGGACTAGGGTACAATGAGCAGTTCTTC | CATRGGLGYNEQFF
TRBJ2-1 | TRBD2 | - | TRBV4-1 | TGCGCCAGCAGCCAAGATCCGACTAGCGGGGGCAATGAGCAGTTCTTC | CASSQDPTSGGNEQFF